Listed here are 26 T cell receptor beta chains from one sample, sequenced in a study of early T cells in non-severe SARS-CoV-2 infection. TCRdb fed the 5' RACE reads into MiXCR, producing one record per CDR3 protein. The sample contains 65,000 to 85,000 distinct CDR3 sequences, 9% to 10% of which appear only once. Specimen: whole blood, collected at baseline. Receptor source: an adult who was a healthcare worker with PCR-confirmed SARS-CoV-2 infection or an uninfected control (not recorded which).

This clonotype was seen a handful of times. The chain couples TRBV18 to TRBJ1-1; D is undetermined. Per germline, CDR1 KGHSH and CDR2 LQKENI. Between the trimmed V and J ends, which lost 3 bases and 1 base, there was a span of 9 bases. The CDR3 loop spans 14 amino acids. CDR3 sequence: CASSPGLSNTEAFF. Written as DNA, the CDR3 is TGTGCCAGCTCACCCGGACTGTCGAACACTGAAGCTTTCTTT.

The rearrangement joins TRBV9 to TRBJ2-2; 7 bases line up with TRBD1. V was clipped by 7 bases and J by 3 bases; unmatched bases: 6. This CDR3 comprises 14 residues. Germline-derived CDR1 and CDR2 are SGDLS and YYNGEE. CDR3 in amino acids: CASRTGADTGELFF. The CDR3, as DNA: TGTGCCAGCCGAACAGGGGCGGACACCGGGGAGCTGTTTTTT.

The chain recombines TRBV28 with TRBJ2-7; 7 bases are a match to TRBD1. V gave up 7 bases and J gave up 4 bases; unmatched junction bases: 16. The germline gives CDR1 MDHEN, CDR2 SYDVKM. CDR3 length: 16 amino acids. CDR3 sequence: CASTLKVGTAGYEQYF. The CDR3 bases are TGTGCCAGCACCCTCAAGGTCGGGACAGCCGGTTACGAGCAGTACTTC.

The V and J genes are TRBV7-2 and TRBJ1-2; a possible D gene is TRBD1 (5 bases). This CDR3 has 15 amino acids. Germline V CDR1 and CDR2: SGHTA, FQGNSA. With 3 bases removed from V and 3 bases from J, the gap between germline ends came to 14 bases. CDR3 amino acids: CASSLGRSRDYGYTF. The CDR3 nucleotides read TGTGCCAGCAGCTTGGGACGCTCGAGGGACTATGGCTACACCTTC.

This clonotype was counted ten times or more. The rearrangement links TRBV25-1 to TRBJ2-1, with TRBD2 matching over 7 bases. The CDR3 sequence is 16 residues long. Germline values: CDR1 MGHDK, CDR2 SYGVNS. With V trimmed by 1 base and J by 0 bases, 3 bases remained unmatched. The CDR3 loop reads CASSELGGSSYNEQFF. The CDR3 nucleotides read TGTGCCAGCAGTGAATTAGGCGGGAGCTCCTACAATGAGCAGTTCTTC.

The sample holds many counts of this clonotype. The V gene is TRBV13, the J gene TRBJ2-7; D unclear. The V gene lost 1 base and the J gene lost 2 bases, with 9 bases spanning the gap. Germline values: CDR1 PRHDT, CDR2 FYEKMQ (reference sequence). This CDR3 comprises 14 residues. For the CDR3, the DNA is TGTGCCAGCAGCTTAGTCACGCCTCCCTACGAGCAGTACTTC. Translated, it gives CASSLVTPPYEQYF.

The V gene is TRBV20-1, the J gene TRBJ2-7; weak D call: TRBD1 (6 bases). V lost 6 bases, J lost 3 bases, and 12 bases lay in between. The CDR3 has 12 residues. In germline, CDR1 is DFQATT, CDR2 SNEGSKA (reference sequence). Written as DNA, the CDR3 is TGCAGTGCCGTGGACAGAGACTACGAGCAGTACTTC. It translates to CSAVDRDYEQYF.

This clonotype was seen ten or more times. The chain couples TRBV12-3 or TRBV12-4 to TRBJ2-1; 15 nucleotides line up with TRBD2. V lost 3 bases to trimming and J lost 13 bases; unmatched junction nucleotides: 7. This CDR3 comprises 15 residues. Here the CDR3 reads CASSFGGTSGRIQFF. Written as DNA, the CDR3 is TGTGCCAGCAGTTTCGGAGGGACTAGCGGGAGGATCCAGTTCTTC.

This clonotype turned up a few times. The genes are TRBV5-1 and TRBJ2-7; 9 positions match TRBD1. The germline gives CDR1 SGHRS, CDR2 YFSETQ. The CDR3 sequence is 16 residues long. The J segment lost 6 bases and the V segment lost 6 bases, leaving 16 bases of the junction unmatched. CDR3 protein: CASNLNAGTGMSEQYF. The CDR3 region has the DNA TGCGCCAGCAACTTAAACGCGGGGACAGGGATGTCCGAGCAGTACTTC.

This chain joins TRBV5-6 and TRBJ2-7, with a weak D call TRBD2 (5 bases). The germline V gene has CDR1 SGHDT and CDR2 YYEEEE. Between the trimmed V and J ends, which lost 4 bases and 0 bases, there was a span of 17 bases. CDR3 size: 16 residues. In nucleotides, the CDR3 is TGTGCCAGCAGCCCCCAAGGGCGGGTAAGCTCCTACGAGCAGTACTTC. This sequence encodes CASSPQGRVSSYEQYF.

This chain uses TRBV19 with TRBJ1-5, with D hard to call. Trimming shortened V by 7 bases and J by 3 bases, and 10 bases separated the two germline ends. Germline assignment: CDR1 LNHDA and CDR2 SQIVND (reference sequence). The CDR3 is 13 residues long. The CDR3 bases are TGTGCCAGTAAAGGGCTTTACAATCAGCCCCAGCATTTT. Translating gives CASKGLYNQPQHF.

This clonotype was recorded many times. The chain recombines TRBV10-2 with TRBJ2-7; D remains ambiguous. Germline V gene sequence: CDR1 WSHSY, CDR2 SAAADI. Trimming removed 0 bases from V and 4 bases from J, with 19 bases in between. The length of the CDR3 is 17 residues. In DNA, the CDR3 is TGCGCCAGCAGTGAGTCGTTGGTGGGTCAACCGGTATACGAGCAGTACTTC. It codes for CASSESLVGQPVYEQYF.

This clonotype came up many times. The J gene is TRBJ2-7, the V gene TRBV5-1; perhaps D is TRBD1 or TRBD2 (5 bases each). The CDR3 covers 15 residues. Per germline, CDR1 SGHRS and CDR2 YFSETQ. V lost 0 bases and J lost 4, with 14 bases in between. The CDR3 is CASSLEFQGPYEQYF. The CDR3 coding sequence is TGCGCCAGCAGCTTGGAGTTCCAGGGACCATACGAGCAGTACTTC. Together with reference TRBV5-1 and TRBJ2-7, the CDR3 gives the full variable domain: KAGVTQTPRYLIKTRGQQVTLSCSPISGHRSVSWYQQTPGQGLQFLFEYFSETQRNKGNFPGRFSGRQFSNSRSEMNVSTLELGDSALYLCASSLEFQGPYEQYFGPGTRLTVT.

DNA for the CDR3: TGTGCCAGCAGCCCCAGCGGGAGCCGGATGTACAATGAGCAGTTCTTC. This sequence encodes CASSPSGSRMYNEQFF. The chain has TRBV11-2 and TRBJ2-1, with TRBD2 identical over 8 bases. This CDR3 has 16 amino acids. The germline CDR1 and CDR2 sequences are SGHAT and FQNNGV. The V gene end was trimmed by 5 bases and the J gene end by 4 bases; junction bases not matched to a gene: 10. Based on the CDR3 plus reference TRBV11-2 and TRBJ2-1, the full variable domain is EAGVAQSPRYKIIEKRQSVAFWCNPISGHATLYWYQQILGQGPKLLIQFQNNGVVDDSQLPKDRFSAERLKGVDSTLKIQPAKLEDSAVYLCASSPSGSRMYNEQFFGPGTRLTVL.

This clonotype has at least ten counts. The chain links TRBV2 to TRBJ2-2; 13 positions match TRBD2. Trimming at V came to 7 bases and at J to 4 bases, leaving 9 bases not matched to a gene. CDR3 size: 17 residues. CDR1 and CDR2 from the germline V gene are SNHLY and FYNNEI. The CDR3, as DNA: TGTGCCAGCATCCAAACTAGCGGGAGGGCCAGCACCGGGGAGCTGTTTTTT. Amino acids: CASIQTSGRASTGELFF.

This clonotype has at least ten counts. This chain uses TRBV11-2 with TRBJ2-7, with D unclear. Germline V lookup: CDR1 SGHAT, CDR2 FQNNGV. The CDR3 sequence is 13 residues long. With 6 bases removed from V and 2 bases from J, the gap between germline ends came to 11 bases. The CDR3 spells CASRQPATYEQYF. The CDR3 region has the DNA TGTGCCAGCAGACAGCCGGCTACCTACGAGCAGTACTTC.

V usage is TRBV18 and J usage is TRBJ1-1; no definite D call. Germline CDR1 is KGHSH and CDR2 is LQKENI. V was clipped by 3 bases and J by 7 bases, with 21 bases between them. The CDR3 totals 16 residues. The CDR3 region has the DNA TGTGCCAGCTCACCTCCTCTTAGTCAGAATAGTCTTGAAGCTTTCTTT. Translated: CASSPPLSQNSLEAFF.

This clonotype showed up many times. The rearrangement uses TRBV3-1 and TRBJ2-1, with 7 bases fitting TRBD2. This CDR3 is 15 amino acids long. Germline V CDR1 and CDR2: LGHDT, YNNKEL (reference sequence). V was clipped by 1 base and J by 6 bases; unmatched bases: 6. The CDR3 loop is CASSQGNSGPNEQFF. CDR3 in DNA: TGTGCCAGCAGCCAAGGTAATAGCGGGCCCAATGAGCAGTTCTTC.

This clonotype occurred a few times. CDR3 bases: TGTGCCAGCAGTCCCGCCGGGTGGTCTGGCTACGAGCAGTACTTC. Protein product: CASSPAGWSGYEQYF. The rearrangement joins TRBV28 to TRBJ2-7; no reliable D call. V was trimmed by 5 bases and J by 3 bases, leaving 17 bases between them. The CDR3 totals 15 residues. Germline V CDR1 and CDR2: MDHEN, SYDVKM.

This clonotype has only a few counts. This chain connects TRBV11-2 to TRBJ1-3, with D tentatively TRBD1 (6 bases). From germline, CDR1 is SGHAT and CDR2 FQNNGV. V dropped 5 bases and J dropped 1 base, with 12 bases sitting between them. This CDR3 comprises 15 residues. This chain's CDR3 is CASSVAGTSGNTIYF. DNA for the CDR3: TGTGCCAGCAGCGTGGCAGGGACATCTGGAAACACCATATATTTT. The full variable domain, with the rest looked up from reference TRBV11-2 and TRBJ1-3, is EAGVAQSPRYKIIEKRQSVAFWCNPISGHATLYWYQQILGQGPKLLIQFQNNGVVDDSQLPKDRFSAERLKGVDSTLKIQPAKLEDSAVYLCASSVAGTSGNTIYFGEGSWLTVV.

This clonotype has at least ten counts. CDR3 loop: CAISESTYNEQFF. CDR3 in DNA: TGTGCCATCAGTGAGTCTACTTACAATGAGCAGTTCTTC. V is TRBV10-3 and J is TRBJ2-1; no definite D call. V was trimmed by 0 bases and J by 4 bases, leaving 4 bases between them. Per the germline V gene, CDR1 is ENHRY and CDR2 is SYGVKD. The CDR3 is 13 amino acids.

This clonotype was recorded at least ten times. V gene TRBV5-4 combines with J gene TRBJ2-7, with 9 bases aligning to TRBD1. V trimming: 3 bases; J trimming: 3 bases; junction bases outside the gene matches: 10. This CDR3 is built from 16 residues. Germline V gene data show CDR1 as SGHNT and CDR2 as YYREEE (reference sequence). Written as DNA, the CDR3 is TGTGCCAGCAGCTCGGCACCGGGACAGGGTGACTACGAGCAGTACTTC. It encodes CASSSAPGQGDYEQYF. The full variable domain, with the rest looked up from reference TRBV5-4 and TRBJ2-7, is ETGVTQSPTHLIKTRGQQVTLRCSSQSGHNTVSWYQQALGQGPQFIFQYYREEENGRGNFPPRFSGLQFPNYSSELNVNALELDDSALYLCASSSAPGQGDYEQYFGPGTRLTVT.

This rearrangement joins TRBV5-1 to TRBJ2-3; TRBD2 matches 8 bases. This CDR3 is 15 amino acids long. CDR1 and CDR2 (germline): SGHRS, YFSETQ. With 4 bases clipped from V and 3 bases from J, the junction kept 7 bases outside the gene matches. The CDR3 DNA reads TGCGCCAGCAGCCCGTCGGGACTAGAGACAGATACGCAGTATTTT. This codes for CASSPSGLETDTQYF.

This clonotype was seen ten or more times. The CDR3 loop is CASSPGASSWTQYF. The CDR3 bases are TGTGCCAGCTCACCCGGAGCTAGCAGTTGGACCCAGTACTTC. V is TRBV18 and J is TRBJ2-5, with a tentative D call TRBD2 (5 bases). V shed 3 bases and J shed 7 bases, with 15 bases lying between them. The CDR3 is made up of 14 amino acids. Germline V gene sequence: CDR1 KGHSH, CDR2 LQKENI.

This clonotype was recorded many times. The chain is built from TRBV20-1 and TRBJ1-5, with D uncertain. Germline CDR1 DFQATT, CDR2 SNEGSKA (reference sequence). This CDR3 spans 14 amino acids. The V end was cut by 2 bases, the J end by 0 bases, with 8 bases between. CDR3 region: CSARIPDSNQPQHF. The CDR3 nucleotides read TGCAGTGCTAGAATTCCAGATAGCAATCAGCCCCAGCATTTT.

This clonotype was picked up many times. In DNA, the CDR3 is TGTGCCAGCAGCTCCGCGGGAGGGCCTTTCTCCGAGCAGTACTTC. Encoded protein: CASSSAGGPFSEQYF. The chain recombines TRBV6-2 or TRBV6-3 with TRBJ2-7; 9 bases line up with TRBD2. Germline CDR1 and CDR2: MNHEY and SVGEGT. This CDR3 has 15 residues. The ends lost 6 bases at V and 6 bases at J; junction bases unmatched: 12.